What follows are 18 T cell receptor beta chains derived from one specimen sequenced in a study of T cell changes during pregnancy in multiple sclerosis. Repertoires were generated with immunoSEQ multiplex PCR, while TCRdb's copy carries only in-frame clones and drops some. The sample contains about 48,000 clones, around 92% of which appear only once. Sequenced material: CD4+ T cells from peripheral blood mononuclear cells, taken in the second trimester of pregnancy. The receptors were gathered from a female donor in good health, enrolled as a control in a pregnancy study.

The chain is built from TRBV9 and TRBJ1-4; perhaps TRBD1 as D (6 bases). CDR1 is SGDLS and CDR2 is YYNGEE in the germline V gene. Deletions cut 3 bases from V and 6 bases from J, with 12 bases between. There are 14 residues in the CDR3. This CDR3 reads CASSAQGGYEKLFF. The CDR3 bases are TGTGCCAGCAGCGCACAGGGCGGGTATGAAAAACTGTTTTTT.

The chain has TRBV6-5 and TRBJ1-4; no reliable D call. In germline, CDR1 is MNHEY, CDR2 SVGAGI. The CDR3 contains 13 residues. V lost 10 bases to trimming and J lost 5 bases, with 14 bases between them. CDR3 residues: CATSLTGNEKLFF. The CDR3 DNA reads as TGTGCCACCTCATTGACCGGGAATGAAAAACTGTTTTTT.

V and J are TRBV5-8 and TRBJ1-4; unclear D gene. V lost 7 bases to trimming and J lost 5 bases, with 18 bases between them. The CDR3 length is 15 residues. In germline, CDR1 is SGHTS, CDR2 YDEGEE. The CDR3 DNA reads TGTGCCAGCCCTGTGAGGACTCCGGTAAATGAAAAACTGTTTTTT. The encoded protein is CASPVRTPVNEKLFF. Based on the CDR3 plus reference TRBV5-8 and TRBJ1-4, the full variable domain is EAGVTQSPTHLIKTRGQQATLRCSPISGHTSVYWYQQALGLGLQFLLWYDEGEERNRGNFPPRFSGRQFPNYSSELNVNALELEDSALYLCASPVRTPVNEKLFFGSGTQLSVL.

This clone came up once. J is TRBJ1-5 and V is TRBV12-5; no definite D call. The CDR3 runs 14 residues. V lost 7 bases and J 3 bases, leaving 13 bases between the germline ends. CDR1 and CDR2 from the germline V gene are LGHNT and FRNRAP. The CDR3 nucleotides read TGTGCTAGTGCCCCCAGTGTTATCAATCAGCCCCAGCATTTT. It is translated as CASAPSVINQPQHF.

The chain combines TRBV5-1 with TRBJ1-3; 7 nucleotides line up with TRBD1. Germline CDR1 and CDR2: SGHRS and YFSETQ. The CDR3 consists of 16 residues. J lost 0 bases, V lost 5 bases, and 8 bases had no gene match. CDR3 DNA sequence: TGCGCCAGCAGAAGGGACAGCTTTGTCTCTGGAAACACCATATATTTT. Translating gives CASRRDSFVSGNTIYF.

This chain connects TRBV9 to TRBJ2-5; D unresolved. CDR3 length equals 13 residues. With 3 bases removed from V and 1 base from J, the gap between germline ends came to 7 bases. Germline CDR1 and CDR2: SGDLS and YYNGEE. This chain's CDR3 is CASSALAQETQYF. The CDR3, as DNA: TGTGCCAGCAGCGCGTTGGCCCAAGAGACCCAGTACTTC.

The chain couples TRBV30 to TRBJ2-7; D may be TRBD2 (6 bases). Germline V gives CDR1 GTSNPN, CDR2 SVGIG (reference sequence). The V and J ends lost 7 bases and 4 bases respectively, with 23 bases between them. This CDR3 is built from 15 residues. CDR3 nucleotides: TGTGCCTCCCCCTTTGGACCCCCGGGAGAATACGAGCAGTACTTC. Translation gives CASPFGPPGEYEQYF.

This chain joins TRBV27 and TRBJ1-5; D call uncertain. V lost 2 bases to trimming and J lost 5 bases, with 13 bases between them. CDR1 and CDR2 (germline): MNHEY, SMNVEV (reference sequence). The CDR3 has 15 amino acids. Here the CDR3 reads CASSLRWATDQPQHF. CDR3 nucleotide sequence: TGTGCCAGCAGTTTAAGATGGGCCACAGATCAGCCCCAGCATTTT.

The chain is built from TRBV19 and TRBJ1-1; no definite D call. The CDR3 sequence is 13 residues long. Trimming cost V 2 bases and J 4 bases, with 8 bases left between them. Germline CDR1 is LNHDA and CDR2 is SQIVND (reference sequence). The CDR3 region is CASSITVLTEAFF. Here the CDR3 DNA reads TGTGCCAGTAGTATAACAGTCCTCACTGAAGCTTTCTTT. Complete variable domain (other parts from reference TRBV19 and TRBJ1-1): DGGITQSPKYLFRKEGQNVTLSCEQNLNHDAMYWYRQDPGQGLRLIYYSQIVNDFQKGDIAEGYSVSREKKESFPLTVTSAQKNPTAFYLCASSITVLTEAFFGQGTRLTVV.

The CDR3 is CASSSQRQGGETQYF. CDR3 bases: TGTGCCAGCAGCTCCCAAAGACAGGGTGGAGAGACCCAGTACTTC. The chain couples TRBV7-2 to TRBJ2-5; 7 nucleotides align to TRBD1. V dropped 4 bases and J dropped 4; count of bases not matched to a gene: 9. The CDR3 runs to 15 residues. CDR1 is SGHTA, CDR2 FQGNSA, per germline. The full variable domain, its missing parts supplied by reference TRBV7-2 and TRBJ2-5, is GAGVSQSPSNKVTEKGKDVELRCDPISGHTALYWYRQSLGQGLEFLIYFQGNSAPDKSGLPSDRFSAERTGGSVSTLTIQRTQQEDSAVYLCASSSQRQGGETQYFGPGTRLLVL.

This chain uses TRBV19 with TRBJ1-3; 8 nucleotides align to TRBD1. Germline V gene data show CDR1 as LNHDA and CDR2 as SQIVND (reference sequence). The CDR3 runs 18 residues. Germline trimming cut 6 bases from V and 2 bases from J; bases unmatched to any gene: 15. The CDR3 region has the DNA TGTGCCAGTAGCCACCGGGACAGGACTCTAGAGACTGGAAACACCATATATTTT. Its translation is CASSHRDRTLETGNTIYF.

The chain employs TRBV28 and TRBJ1-1; 8 nucleotides align to TRBD1. The germline CDR1 and CDR2 sequences are MDHEN and SYDVKM. This CDR3 has 14 residues. V was clipped by 5 bases and J by 11 bases; unmatched bases: 13. The CDR3, as DNA: TGTGCCAGCAGTGGTCCGACAGGGGTGGGCAGGGCTTTCTTT. Its translation is CASSGPTGVGRAFF.

V usage is TRBV19 and J usage is TRBJ1-2; 7 bases match TRBD1. V lost 7 bases, J lost 7 bases, and 6 bases stayed unmatched. The CDR3 runs 12 residues. CDR1 is LNHDA and CDR2 is SQIVND in the germline V gene (reference sequence). The CDR3 sequence is CASTKTGSGYTF. As DNA, the CDR3 is TGTGCCAGTACCAAGACAGGGTCTGGCTACACCTTC.

The rearrangement links TRBV2 to TRBJ2-3, with TRBD2 identical over 11 bases. With V trimmed by 6 bases and J by 4 bases, 6 bases remained unmatched. The CDR3 length is 15 residues. Germline V gene data show CDR1 as SNHLY and CDR2 as FYNNEI. The DNA of the CDR3 is TGTGCCAGCAGCCTACTAGCGGGGGTCCCAGATACGCAGTATTTT. It translates to CASSLLAGVPDTQYF. Full variable domain (missing parts from reference TRBV2 and TRBJ2-3): EPEVTQTPSHQVTQMGQEVILRCVPISNHLYFYWYRQILGQKVEFLVSFYNNEISEKSEIFDDQFSVERPDGSNFTLKIRSTKLEDSAMYFCASSLLAGVPDTQYFGPGTRLTVL.

CDR3 sequence reads: CAIHDRGRDYGYTF. The CDR3 DNA reads as TGTGCCATCCACGACAGAGGAAGAGACTATGGCTACACCTTC. This chain connects TRBV10-3 to TRBJ1-2, with D possibly being TRBD1 (5 bases). The CDR3 sequence is 14 residues long. Trimming shortened V by 8 bases and J by 3 bases, and 16 bases separated the two germline ends. Germline-derived CDR1 and CDR2 are ENHRY and SYGVKD.

The chain carries TRBV5-1 and TRBJ2-1; possibly TRBD2 for D (7 bases). The CDR3 is 15 amino acids. V shed 6 bases and J shed 8 bases, with 21 bases lying between them. Looked up from germline, CDR1 is SGHRS and CDR2 is YFSETQ. CDR3 nucleotide sequence: TGCGCCAGCACTCCTGGGGGGGGCGGTTTCTATGAGCAGTTCTTC. Translation: CASTPGGGGFYEQFF.

J is TRBJ1-3 and V is TRBV5-4; 7 positions match TRBD1. In germline, CDR1 is SGHNT, CDR2 YYREEE (reference sequence). The CDR3 length is 16 residues. After removal of 9 bases from V and 2 bases from J, the junction contained 14 bases not matched to a gene. The CDR3 sequence: CATSGGLGTAGNTIYF. In DNA form, the CDR3 reads TGTGCCACCTCTGGGGGCCTTGGGACAGCTGGAAACACCATATATTTT.

This chain links TRBV2 with TRBJ1-2, with 9 nucleotides matching TRBD1. The germline V gene has CDR1 SNHLY and CDR2 FYNNEI. Unmatched junction bases numbered 10, after V lost 9 bases and J lost 8 bases. The CDR3 runs 13 residues. CDR3 nucleotide sequence: TGTGCCAGTACTAGGGACAGGGATGACGGCTACACCTTC. Residues: CASTRDRDDGYTF.